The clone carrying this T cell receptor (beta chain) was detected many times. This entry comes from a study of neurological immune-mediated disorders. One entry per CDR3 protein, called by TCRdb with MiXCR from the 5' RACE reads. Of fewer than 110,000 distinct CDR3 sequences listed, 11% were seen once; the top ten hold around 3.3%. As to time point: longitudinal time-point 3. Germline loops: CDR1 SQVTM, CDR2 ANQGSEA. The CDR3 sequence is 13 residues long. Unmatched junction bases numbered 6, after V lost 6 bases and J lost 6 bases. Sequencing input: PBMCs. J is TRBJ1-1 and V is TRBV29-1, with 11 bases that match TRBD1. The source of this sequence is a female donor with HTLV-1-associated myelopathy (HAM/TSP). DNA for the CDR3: TGCAGCGTCCAACAGGGACAGGGGGCTGAAGCTTTCTTT. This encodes CSVQQGQGAEAFF.